A single sample gave rise to the 5 T cell receptor beta chains below, sequenced in a study of identical twins. TCRdb re-called the 5' RACE reads through MiXCR, storing one row per CDR3 protein. The data contain about 520,000 distinct CDR3 sequences, roughly a fifth of them seen just once; the ten biggest clones take up 0.91%. This same sample was also part of a study on T cells expressing NK-cell markers.

The specimen sequenced was CD4+ T cells sorted from blood. The receptors were gathered from a woman between 18 and 30 years old in good health.

The rearrangement joins TRBV11-2 to TRBJ2-2; TRBD2 might be the D (5 bases). Germline V gene data show CDR1 as SGHAT and CDR2 as FQNNGV. This CDR3 contains 15 residues. Trimming pared 3 bases from V and 0 bases from J, leaving 8 bases between. CDR3 residues: CASSLAGSNTGELFF. The CDR3 nucleotides are TGTGCCAGCAGCTTGGCGGGTTCGAACACCGGGGAGCTGTTTTTT.

This clonotype has at least ten counts. J is TRBJ2-1 and V is TRBV12-3 or TRBV12-4; the D is unclear. The V end lost 2 bases, the J end lost 9 bases, and 8 bases lay between the germline ends. This CDR3 is 12 amino acids long. Here the CDR3 DNA reads TGTGCCAGCAGTTTACAAGCATCTGAGCAGTTCTTC. Translation: CASSLQASEQFF.

This clonotype was observed a handful of times. A junction end diverges from the germline sequence, so it may reflect a read error. The J gene is TRBJ1-3, the V gene TRBV20-1; no clear D. From germline, CDR1 is DFQATT and CDR2 SNEGSKA (reference sequence). The length of the CDR3 is 12 residues. CDR3 in amino acids: CSARGGGNTIYF. For the CDR3, the DNA is TGCAGTGCGAGAGGCGGTGGAAACACCATATATTTT.

The chain recombines TRBV30 with TRBJ2-3; 16 nucleotides match TRBD2. This CDR3 comprises 16 residues. CDR1 GTSNPN and CDR2 SVGIG come from the germline V gene (reference sequence). The V and J ends lost 7 bases and 2 bases, in that order; junction bases with no gene match: 6. This CDR3 reads CASSGLAGGLTDTQYF. CDR3 sequence (DNA): TGTGCCTCTTCGGGACTAGCGGGAGGGCTCACAGATACGCAGTATTTT. The whole variable domain, remainder taken from reference TRBV30 and TRBJ2-3, is SQTIHQWPATLVQPVGSPLSLECTVEGTSNPNLYWYRQAAGRGLQLLFYSVGIGQISSEVPQNLSASRPQDRQFILSSKKLLLSDSGFYLCASSGLAGGLTDTQYFGPGTRLTVL.

The chain is built from TRBV2 and TRBJ2-1; no clear D gene. V shed 10 bases and J shed 7 bases, with 14 bases lying between them. CDR1 is SNHLY, CDR2 FYNNEI, per germline. The CDR3 is 12 residues long. This CDR3 is CATRPMGNEQFF. CDR3 in DNA: TGTGCCACCCGTCCCATGGGGAATGAGCAGTTCTTC.